This T cell receptor (beta chain) comes out of a study of identical twins. The CDR3 consists of 13 residues. Germline CDR1 and CDR2: SGDLS and YYNGEE. V was pared by 4 bases and J by 1 base, with 9 bases between. This clonotype has at least ten counts. TCRdb re-called the 5' RACE reads with MiXCR, one entry per CDR3 protein. The sample holds roughly 200,000 distinct CDR3 sequences; more than 6.5% are singletons and the top ten take less than 2%. The sample was also reused in another study, on yellow fever vaccine responses in identical twins.

The chain links TRBV9 to TRBJ2-7; weak D call: TRBD2 (6 bases). Material: memory (CD45RO+) T cells sorted from blood. This receptor was taken from a woman aged 18-29 years in good health. CDR3 protein: CASSPGLSYEQYF. CDR3 sequence (DNA): TGTGCCAGCAGCCCGGGACTGTCCTACGAGCAGTACTTC.